The 21 T cell receptor beta chains listed next were all sequenced from one sample in a study of blood T cell repertoires in COVID-19. Some clones are missing from TCRdb's copy, which holds only in-frame ones; the method was immunoSEQ multiplex PCR. There are approximately 140,000 clones in the sample; more than 70% occur only once, and 4.5% to 5.5% lies in the top ten. Material: PBMCs or T cells enriched from blood (not recorded which). These receptors were collected from a man aged 35 to 55 with acute COVID-19.

CDR3 sequence (DNA): TGTGCCTGGAGGATGGGGCGAGGCCAAGAGACCCAGTACTTC. Encoded protein: CAWRMGRGQETQYF. The chain has TRBV30 and TRBJ2-5, with D perhaps TRBD1 (5 bases). Germline V gene lookup returns CDR1 GTSNPN and CDR2 SVGIG (reference sequence). V was clipped by 3 bases and J by 1 base, with 12 bases between them. This CDR3 has 14 amino acids. Based on the CDR3 plus reference TRBV30 and TRBJ2-5, the full variable domain is SQTIHQWPATLVQPVGSPLSLECTVEGTSNPNLYWYRQAAGRGLQLLFYSVGIGQISSEVPQNLSASRPQDRQFILSSKKLLLSDSGFYLCAWRMGRGQETQYFGPGTRLLVL.

V gene TRBV7-2 combines with J gene TRBJ1-2, with no clear D. Trimming cost V 3 bases and J 5 bases, with 16 bases left between them. The CDR3 totals 15 residues. CDR1 is SGHTA, CDR2 FQGNSA, per germline. Here the CDR3 DNA reads TGTGCCAGCAGCTTGGAGGTCTCCAGGTGGTATGGCTACACCTTC. Its translation is CASSLEVSRWYGYTF.

In this sample, this clone turned up a few times. The chain uses TRBV13 and TRBJ2-7; D not resolved. V lost 5 bases and J 3 bases, leaving 14 bases between the germline ends. The CDR3 consists of 14 residues. The V gene's germline CDR1 is PRHDT and CDR2 FYEKMQ (reference sequence). CDR3 region: CASSQGLGVYEQYF. In DNA, the CDR3 is TGTGCCAGCAGCCAAGGCCTAGGAGTCTACGAGCAGTACTTC.

The rearrangement joins TRBV13 to TRBJ2-5; possible D gene TRBD1, 5 bases. The CDR3 loop spans 13 amino acids. Germline CDR1 and CDR2: PRHDT and FYEKMQ (reference sequence). The ends were cut back, 5 bases at V and 3 bases at J, with 10 bases in the middle. CDR3: CASSPGREETQYF. The CDR3 DNA reads TGTGCCAGCAGCCCAGGCAGGGAAGAGACCCAGTACTTC.

This chain uses TRBV3-1 (or the pseudogene TRBV3-2) with TRBJ2-1, with 12 bases fitting TRBD2. The CDR3 runs 16 residues. After removal of 0 bases from V and 9 bases from J, the junction contained 6 bases not matched to a gene. CDR1 is LGHDT, CDR2 YNNKEL, per germline (reference sequence). The CDR3 coding sequence is TGTGCCAGCAGCCAAGATCCGACTAGCGGGAGCGGTGAGCAGTTCTTC. Residues: CASSQDPTSGSGEQFF.

This clone has more than one count but fewer than ten. The chain links TRBV4-1 to TRBJ2-7; 9 positions match TRBD1. Germline V gives CDR1 MGHRA, CDR2 YSYEKL. V lost 3 bases to trimming and J lost 7 bases; unmatched junction nucleotides: 10. This CDR3 contains 15 residues. CDR3 amino acids: CASSQTPGQGFEQYF. DNA of the CDR3: TGCGCCAGCAGCCAGACTCCGGGACAGGGCTTTGAGCAGTACTTC.

The V gene is TRBV5-1, the J gene TRBJ2-1; 11 bases align to TRBD2. The CDR3 extends over 17 amino acids. The germline V gene has CDR1 SGHRS and CDR2 YFSETQ. The V gene end was trimmed by 4 bases and the J gene end by 7 bases; junction bases not matched to a gene: 13. CDR3 coding DNA: TGCGCCAGCAGCCTCAGAATACTAGCGGGAGAAACGAATGAGCAGTTCTTC. The encoded protein is CASSLRILAGETNEQFF.

On this clone: Other DNA sequences in the sample encode the same CDR3. The rearrangement joins TRBV19 to TRBJ1-1; D uncertain. The V gene's germline CDR1 is LNHDA and CDR2 SQIVND (reference sequence). V lost 6 bases, J lost 0 bases, and 8 bases lay in between. This CDR3 contains 13 residues. For the CDR3, the DNA is TGTGCCAGTAGACCTACAGTGAACACTGAAGCTTTCTTT. This translates into CASRPTVNTEAFF.

J is TRBJ1-4 and V is TRBV7-9; 7 bases agree with TRBD1. J was trimmed by 5 bases and V by 5 bases; bases with no gene match: 8. Germline values: CDR1 SEHNR, CDR2 FQNEAQ (reference sequence). The CDR3 has 15 residues. CDR3 nucleotides: TGTGCCAGCAGCATTACCGGGACAGACAATGAAAAACTGTTTTTT. Its translation: CASSITGTDNEKLFF.

The rearrangement joins TRBV4-1 to TRBJ2-5, with TRBD1 matching 7 bases. CDR1 and CDR2 from the germline V gene are MGHRA and YSYEKL. Trimming took 4 bases from V and 2 from J; bases not matched to a gene: 4. The CDR3 totals 14 residues. The CDR3 sequence is CASSLPGQQETQYF. In DNA form, the CDR3 reads TGCGCCAGCAGCCTCCCGGGACAGCAAGAGACCCAGTACTTC.

V and J are TRBV11-2 and TRBJ2-5; TRBD1 is a possible D gene (5 bases). Germline V CDR1 and CDR2: SGHAT, FQNNGV. V lost 1 base and J lost 1, with 10 bases in between. The CDR3 consists of 15 residues. CDR3 nucleotide sequence: TGTGCCAGCAGCTTAGTCGGGCAGGGCCAAGAGACCCAGTACTTC. It is translated as CASSLVGQGQETQYF.

The chain links TRBV5-6 to TRBJ1-6; D is uncertain. CDR3 size: 18 residues. With 0 bases removed from V and 0 bases from J, the gap between germline ends came to 13 bases. The germline gives CDR1 SGHDT, CDR2 YYEEEE. CDR3 nucleotide sequence: TGTGCCAGCAGCTTGGGACTATCCTCGAGCTCCTATAATTCACCCCTCCACTTT. This sequence encodes CASSLGLSSSSYNSPLHF.

V and J are TRBV4-3 and TRBJ2-3, with 11 bases that match TRBD2. The CDR3 has 21 amino acids. Germline V gene data show CDR1 as LGHNA and CDR2 as YSLEER. The J segment lost 3 bases and the V segment lost 0 bases, leaving 17 bases of the junction unmatched. The CDR3 DNA reads TGCGCCAGCAGCCAAGATAATCTCCGAGTTAGCGGGGGGGCCTTAACAGATACGCAGTATTTT. This sequence encodes CASSQDNLRVSGGALTDTQYF.

The rearrangement joins TRBV15 to TRBJ2-1; D ambiguous. Per germline, CDR1 LNHNV and CDR2 YYDKDF (reference sequence). The CDR3 length is 14 residues. The V gene lost 0 bases and the J gene lost 2 bases, with 5 bases spanning the gap. The CDR3 sequence: CATSREAAYNEQFF. The CDR3 DNA sequence: TGTGCCACCAGCAGAGAGGCAGCCTACAATGAGCAGTTCTTC.

This clone was counted once. V gene TRBV27 combines with J gene TRBJ2-1, with 11 bases lining up with TRBD2. The CDR3 runs to 15 residues. The germline CDR1 and CDR2 sequences are MNHEY and SMNVEV (reference sequence). The J segment lost 7 bases and the V segment lost 10 bases, leaving 12 bases of the junction unmatched. The CDR3 protein is CATHRLAGGANEQFF. DNA for the CDR3: TGTGCCACCCACCGGCTAGCGGGGGGTGCTAATGAGCAGTTCTTC.

The rearrangement links TRBV7-9 to TRBJ1-3; the match to TRBD1 covers 7 bases. The CDR3 is made up of 15 amino acids. Trimming took 6 bases from V and 0 from J; bases not matched to a gene: 5. Per the germline V gene, CDR1 is SEHNR and CDR2 is FQNEAQ (reference sequence). The CDR3 region has the DNA TGTGCCAGCAGTTTGGACAGGAGCTCTGGAAACACCATATATTTT. Encoded protein: CASSLDRSSGNTIYF.

The CDR3 nucleotides are TGTGCCAGCAGTTTTGGCGGTGGCGAAACCCAAGCTTTCTTT. Protein: CASSFGGGETQAFF. The J gene is TRBJ1-1, the V gene TRBV28; D is uncertain. Trimming removed 3 bases from V and 9 bases from J, with 17 bases in between. In germline, CDR1 is MDHEN, CDR2 SYDVKM. CDR3 length: 14 amino acids.

V is TRBV6-2 or TRBV6-3 and J is TRBJ2-7; D may be TRBD1 (6 bases). V lost 1 base to trimming and J lost 5 bases, with 9 bases between them. CDR1 and CDR2 from the germline V gene are MNHEY and SVGEGT. The CDR3 totals 13 residues. The CDR3 here is CASSYWGQNEQYF. CDR3 nucleotide sequence: TGTGCCAGCAGTTACTGGGGGCAAAACGAGCAGTACTTC.

This chain joins TRBV6-2 or TRBV6-3 and TRBJ2-1; D is perhaps TRBD2 (5 bases). V lost 2 bases and J lost 0, with 8 bases in between. The CDR3 has 15 residues. Germline V gene data show CDR1 as MNHEY and CDR2 as SVGEGT. CDR3: CASSYGLGSYNEQFF. In DNA, the CDR3 is TGTGCCAGCAGTTACGGACTGGGCTCCTACAATGAGCAGTTCTTC.

The chain links TRBV30 to TRBJ1-3; the D gene is possibly TRBD1 (6 bases). V lost 1 base, J lost 0 bases, and 10 bases lay in between. The CDR3 sequence is 15 residues long. Germline V gene lookup returns CDR1 GTSNPN and CDR2 SVGIG (reference sequence). CDR3 residues: CAWSETGSSGNTIYF. The DNA of the CDR3 is TGTGCCTGGAGTGAAACAGGGAGCTCTGGAAACACCATATATTTT.

The gene calls are TRBV28 and TRBJ1-2, with 9 positions matching TRBD1. The CDR3 has 14 residues. Germline V CDR1 and CDR2: MDHEN, SYDVKM. J lost 6 bases, V lost 4 bases, and 6 bases had no gene match. In nucleotides, the CDR3 is TGTGCCAGCAGTTCGCCGGGACAGGGCCATGGCTACACCTTC. It is translated as CASSSPGQGHGYTF.